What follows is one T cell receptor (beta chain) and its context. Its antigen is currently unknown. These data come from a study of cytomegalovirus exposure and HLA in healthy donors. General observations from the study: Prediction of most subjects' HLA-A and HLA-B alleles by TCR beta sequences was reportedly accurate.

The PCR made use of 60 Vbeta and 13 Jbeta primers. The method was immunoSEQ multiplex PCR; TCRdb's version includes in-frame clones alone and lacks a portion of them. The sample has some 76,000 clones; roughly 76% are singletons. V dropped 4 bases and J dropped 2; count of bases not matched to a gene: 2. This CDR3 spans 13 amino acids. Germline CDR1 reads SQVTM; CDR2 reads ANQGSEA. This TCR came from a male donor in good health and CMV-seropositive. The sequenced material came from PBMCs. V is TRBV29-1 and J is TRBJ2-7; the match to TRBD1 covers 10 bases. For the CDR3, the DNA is TGCAGCGTTGCCGGGACAGGGGCCTACGAGCAGTACTTC. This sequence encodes CSVAGTGAYEQYF.